This T cell receptor (beta chain) was documented in a study of blood T cell repertoires in COVID-19. The study drew participants aged about 18 to 89 years from about two dozen US areas. Assignment of participants to cohorts was predicated upon participant-reported clinical history. The CDR3 contains 18 residues. Germline V lookup: CDR1 SGHAT, CDR2 FQNNGV. The V and J ends lost 5 bases and 2 bases respectively, with 23 bases between them. Libraries were prepared by immunoSEQ multiplex PCR; TCRdb keeps only in-frame clonotypes and omits some of them. The profile covers 250,000 to 350,000 clones, with more than 85% appearing a single time and approximately 18% taken by the ten largest.

Sequences were obtained from PBMCs or T cells enriched from blood (not recorded which). The sequence was collected from a woman in her twenties or thirties who had recovered from COVID-19. The chain carries TRBV11-2 and TRBJ2-3, with D perhaps TRBD2 (6 bases). CDR3 residues: CASSPTTRVAVNTDTQYF. In nucleotides, the CDR3 is TGTGCCAGCAGCCCAACTACCCGGGTAGCGGTGAACACAGATACGCAGTATTTT. Combining the CDR3 with reference TRBV11-2 and TRBJ2-3 gives the whole variable domain EAGVAQSPRYKIIEKRQSVAFWCNPISGHATLYWYQQILGQGPKLLIQFQNNGVVDDSQLPKDRFSAERLKGVDSTLKIQPAKLEDSAVYLCASSPTTRVAVNTDTQYFGPGTRLTVL.